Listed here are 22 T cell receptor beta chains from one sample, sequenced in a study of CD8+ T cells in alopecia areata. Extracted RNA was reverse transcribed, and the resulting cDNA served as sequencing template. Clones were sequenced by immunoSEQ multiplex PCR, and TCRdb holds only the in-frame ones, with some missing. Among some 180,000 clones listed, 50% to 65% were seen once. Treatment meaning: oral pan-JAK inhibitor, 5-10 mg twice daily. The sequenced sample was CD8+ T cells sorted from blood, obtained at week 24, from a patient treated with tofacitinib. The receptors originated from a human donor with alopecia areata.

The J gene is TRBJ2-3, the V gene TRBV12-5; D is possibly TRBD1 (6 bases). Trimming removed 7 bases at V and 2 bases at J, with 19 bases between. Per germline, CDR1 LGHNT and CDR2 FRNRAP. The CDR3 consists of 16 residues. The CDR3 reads CASADTRGPNTDTQYF. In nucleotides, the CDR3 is TGTGCTAGTGCCGACACCAGGGGACCTAACACAGATACGCAGTATTTT.

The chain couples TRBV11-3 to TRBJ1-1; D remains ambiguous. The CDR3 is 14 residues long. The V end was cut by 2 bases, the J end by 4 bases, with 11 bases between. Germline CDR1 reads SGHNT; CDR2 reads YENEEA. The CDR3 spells CASSLSSRGTEAFF. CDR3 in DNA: TGTGCCAGCAGCTTATCGAGCAGAGGCACTGAAGCTTTCTTT.

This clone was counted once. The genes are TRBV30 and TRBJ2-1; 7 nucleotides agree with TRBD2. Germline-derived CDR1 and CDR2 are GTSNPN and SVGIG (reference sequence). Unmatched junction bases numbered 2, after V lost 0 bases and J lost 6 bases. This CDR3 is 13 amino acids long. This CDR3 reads CAWSVREANEQFF. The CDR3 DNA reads TGTGCCTGGAGTGTACGGGAGGCCAATGAGCAGTTCTTC.

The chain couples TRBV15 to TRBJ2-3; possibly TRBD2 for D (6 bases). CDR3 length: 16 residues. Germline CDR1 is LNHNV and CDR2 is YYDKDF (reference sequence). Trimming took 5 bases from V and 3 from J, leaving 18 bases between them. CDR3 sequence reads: CATSAGLDLSTDTQYF. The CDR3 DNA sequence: TGTGCCACCAGCGCGGGACTTGACCTTAGTACAGATACGCAGTATTTT.

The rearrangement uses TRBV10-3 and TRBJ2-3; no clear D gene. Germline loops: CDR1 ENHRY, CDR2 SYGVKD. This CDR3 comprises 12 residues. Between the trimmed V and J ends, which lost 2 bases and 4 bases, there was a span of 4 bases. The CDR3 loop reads CAISEGPDTQYF. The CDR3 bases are TGTGCCATCAGTGAGGGGCCAGATACGCAGTATTTT.

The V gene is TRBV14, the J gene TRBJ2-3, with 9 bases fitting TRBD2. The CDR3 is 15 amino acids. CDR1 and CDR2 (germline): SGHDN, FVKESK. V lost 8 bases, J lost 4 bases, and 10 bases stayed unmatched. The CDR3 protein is CASATSSGSADTQYF. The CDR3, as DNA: TGTGCCAGCGCCACGAGTAGCGGGAGCGCAGATACGCAGTATTTT.

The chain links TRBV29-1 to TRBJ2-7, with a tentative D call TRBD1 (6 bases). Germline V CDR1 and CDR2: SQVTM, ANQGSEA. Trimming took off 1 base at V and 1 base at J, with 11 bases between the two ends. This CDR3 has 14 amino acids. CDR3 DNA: TGCAGCGTTGAAGGGCTGACAGGTTCCTACGAGCAGTACTTC. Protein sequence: CSVEGLTGSYEQYF.

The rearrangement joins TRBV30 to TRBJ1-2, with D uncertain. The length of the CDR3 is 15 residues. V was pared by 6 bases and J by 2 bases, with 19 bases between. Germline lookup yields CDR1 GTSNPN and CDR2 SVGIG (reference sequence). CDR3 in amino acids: CACHLSKGLNYGYTF. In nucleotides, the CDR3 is TGTGCCTGCCACCTTAGCAAAGGGCTAAACTATGGCTACACCTTC.

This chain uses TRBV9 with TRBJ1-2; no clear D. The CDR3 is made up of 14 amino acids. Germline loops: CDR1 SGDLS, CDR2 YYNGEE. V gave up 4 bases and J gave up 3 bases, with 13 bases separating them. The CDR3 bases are TGTGCCAGCAGCCCTCAATCAATAGACTATGGCTACACCTTC. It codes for CASSPQSIDYGYTF.

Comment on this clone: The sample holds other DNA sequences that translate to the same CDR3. CDR3 coding DNA: TGTGCCTGGAGTGTTGGGGCTGAAGCTTTCTTT. It is translated as CAWSVGAEAFF. The chain uses TRBV30 and TRBJ1-1; no clear D gene. CDR1 is GTSNPN, CDR2 SVGIG, per germline (reference sequence). V dropped 0 bases and J dropped 6 bases, with 5 bases sitting between them. The CDR3 sequence is 11 residues long.

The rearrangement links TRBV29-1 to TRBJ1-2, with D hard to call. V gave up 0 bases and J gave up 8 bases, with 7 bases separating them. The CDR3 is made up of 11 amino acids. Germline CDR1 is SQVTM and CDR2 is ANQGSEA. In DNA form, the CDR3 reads TGCAGCGTTGAAGAAGGATTGGGCTACACCTTC. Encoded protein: CSVEEGLGYTF.

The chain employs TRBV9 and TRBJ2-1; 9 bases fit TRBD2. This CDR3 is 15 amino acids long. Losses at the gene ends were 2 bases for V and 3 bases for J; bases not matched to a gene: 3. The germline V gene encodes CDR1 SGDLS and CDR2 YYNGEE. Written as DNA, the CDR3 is TGTGCCAGCAGCGTGACTAGCGGACACTACAATGAGCAGTTCTTC. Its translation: CASSVTSGHYNEQFF.

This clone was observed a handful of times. CDR3 amino acids: CASSQTNEKLFF. The CDR3 DNA reads as TGTGCCAGCAGCCAAACTAATGAAAAACTGTTTTTT. This rearrangement joins TRBV7-2 to TRBJ1-4; D call uncertain. V lost 5 bases and J lost 1, with 2 bases in between. This CDR3 spans 12 amino acids. Germline V gene sequence: CDR1 SGHTA, CDR2 FQGNSA.

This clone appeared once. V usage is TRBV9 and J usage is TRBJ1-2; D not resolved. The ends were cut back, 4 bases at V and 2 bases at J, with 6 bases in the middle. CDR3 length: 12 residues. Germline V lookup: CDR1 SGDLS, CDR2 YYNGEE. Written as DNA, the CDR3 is TGTGCCAGCAGCCTAGGGAACTATGGCTACACCTTC. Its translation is CASSLGNYGYTF.

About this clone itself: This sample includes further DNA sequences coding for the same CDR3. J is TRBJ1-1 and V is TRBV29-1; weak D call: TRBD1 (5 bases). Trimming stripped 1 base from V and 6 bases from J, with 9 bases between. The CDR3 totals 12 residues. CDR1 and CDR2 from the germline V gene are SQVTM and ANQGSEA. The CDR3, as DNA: TGCAGCGTTGAAGGGGGGGTCCCTGAAGCTTTCTTT. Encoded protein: CSVEGGVPEAFF.

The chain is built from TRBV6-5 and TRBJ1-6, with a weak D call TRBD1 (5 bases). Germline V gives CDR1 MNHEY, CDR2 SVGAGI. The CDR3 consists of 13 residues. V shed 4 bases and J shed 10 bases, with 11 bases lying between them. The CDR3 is CASSSLEGSPLHF. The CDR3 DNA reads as TGTGCCAGCAGTTCCCTCGAGGGGTCACCCCTCCACTTT.

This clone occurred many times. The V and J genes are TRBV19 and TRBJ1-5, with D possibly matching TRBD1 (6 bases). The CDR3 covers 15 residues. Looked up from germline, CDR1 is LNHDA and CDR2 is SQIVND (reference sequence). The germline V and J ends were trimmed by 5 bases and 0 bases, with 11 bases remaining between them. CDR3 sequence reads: CASSPGTNSNQPQHF. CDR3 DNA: TGTGCCAGTAGTCCTGGGACAAATAGCAATCAGCCCCAGCATTTT.

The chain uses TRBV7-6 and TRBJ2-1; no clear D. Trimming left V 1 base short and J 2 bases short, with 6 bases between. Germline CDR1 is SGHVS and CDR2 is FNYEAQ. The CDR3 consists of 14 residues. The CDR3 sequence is CASSLGGPYNEQFF. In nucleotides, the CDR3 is TGTGCCAGCAGCTTAGGTGGGCCCTACAATGAGCAGTTCTTC.

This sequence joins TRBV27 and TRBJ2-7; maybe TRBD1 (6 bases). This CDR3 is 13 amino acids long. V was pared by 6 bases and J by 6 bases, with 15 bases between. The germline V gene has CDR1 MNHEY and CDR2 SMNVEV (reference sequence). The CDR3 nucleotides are TGTGCCAGCAGCCTAGGGGGTCTAAGCGAGCAGTACTTC. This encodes CASSLGGLSEQYF.

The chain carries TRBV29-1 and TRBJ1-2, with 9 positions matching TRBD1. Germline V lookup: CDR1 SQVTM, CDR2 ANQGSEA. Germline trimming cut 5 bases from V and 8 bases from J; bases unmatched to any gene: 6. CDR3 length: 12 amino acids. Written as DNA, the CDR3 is TGCAGCGTTCCCTGGACAGGGGAAGGCTACACCTTC. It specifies CSVPWTGEGYTF.

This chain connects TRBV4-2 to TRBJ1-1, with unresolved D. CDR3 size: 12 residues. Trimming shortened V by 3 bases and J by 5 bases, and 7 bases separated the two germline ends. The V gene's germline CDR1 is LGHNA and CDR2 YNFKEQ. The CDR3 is CASSQAGTEAFF. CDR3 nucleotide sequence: TGTGCCAGCAGCCAGGCCGGAACTGAAGCTTTCTTT.

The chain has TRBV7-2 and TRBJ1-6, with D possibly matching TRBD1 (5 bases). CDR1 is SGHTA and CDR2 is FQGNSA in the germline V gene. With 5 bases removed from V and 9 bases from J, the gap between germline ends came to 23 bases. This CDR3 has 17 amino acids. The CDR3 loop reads CASSPPFEGGARSPLHF. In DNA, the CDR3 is TGTGCCAGCAGCCCCCCTTTCGAGGGCGGGGCGCGTTCACCCCTCCACTTT.